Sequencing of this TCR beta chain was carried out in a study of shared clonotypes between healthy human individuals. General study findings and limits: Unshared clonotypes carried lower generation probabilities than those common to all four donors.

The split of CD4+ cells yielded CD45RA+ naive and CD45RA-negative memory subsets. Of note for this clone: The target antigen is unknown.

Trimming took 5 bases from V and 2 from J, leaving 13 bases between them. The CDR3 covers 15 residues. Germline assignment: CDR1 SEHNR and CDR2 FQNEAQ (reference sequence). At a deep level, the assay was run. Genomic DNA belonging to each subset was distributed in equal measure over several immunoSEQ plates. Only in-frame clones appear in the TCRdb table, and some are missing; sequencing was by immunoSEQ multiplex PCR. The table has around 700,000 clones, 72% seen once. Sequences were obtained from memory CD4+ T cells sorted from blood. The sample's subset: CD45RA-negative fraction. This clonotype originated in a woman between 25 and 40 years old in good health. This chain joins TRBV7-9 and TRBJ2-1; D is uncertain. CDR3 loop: CASSTLGSTYNEQFF. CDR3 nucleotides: TGTGCCAGCAGCACCCTAGGTAGCACCTACAATGAGCAGTTCTTC.